This T cell receptor beta chain was captured by sequencing in a study of OX40 agonist ivuxolimab in advanced cancers. Study summary: Three partial responders included one hepatocellular carcinoma patient and two cutaneous melanoma patients.

The study, taken as a whole, reports: Low normalized T-cell clonal expansion was additionally recorded for some nonresponders.

TCRdb's table, derived via immunoSEQ multiplex PCR, lists solely in-frame clones and lacks some. This table holds tens of thousands of clones, just over 85% found once. Germline CDR1 reads SGHRS; CDR2 reads YFSETQ. With 0 bases removed from V and 2 bases from J, the gap between germline ends came to 10 bases. This CDR3 comprises 15 residues. People who had autoimmune disease history or systemic immunosuppression were excluded. Sampled blood was obtained at baseline, cycle 4 day 1, and cycle 7 day 1. A single count supports this clone. Its antigen remains unidentified. The rearrangement uses TRBV5-1 and TRBJ2-3; D is perhaps TRBD1 or TRBD2 (6 bases each). Specimen: CD4+ or CD8+ T cells sorted from blood, collected in a trial of the OX40 agonist ivuxolimab. The TCR sequence derives from an adult with an advanced solid tumor such as melanoma, head and neck, liver or kidney cancer. The chain's CDR3 is CASSLVRGPTDTQYF. In DNA, the CDR3 is TGCGCCAGCAGCTTGGTCCGGGGGCCCACAGATACGCAGTATTTT. The variable domain in full, completed from reference TRBV5-1 and TRBJ2-3, reads KAGVTQTPRYLIKTRGQQVTLSCSPISGHRSVSWYQQTPGQGLQFLFEYFSETQRNKGNFPGRFSGRQFSNSRSEMNVSTLELGDSALYLCASSLVRGPTDTQYFGPGTRLTVL.